Below, 11 T cell receptor beta chains from the same sample are listed, as sequenced in a study of graft-versus-host responses after intestinal transplantation. The assay was immunoSEQ multiplex PCR, and TCRdb's table has in-frame clones only and misses some. The sample contains roughly 28,000 clones, roughly 87% of which appear only once. Sample: PBMCs, taken 450 to 460 days after intestinal transplantation. The origin of the receptors is a human patient who received an intestinal transplant, so some T cells may come from the graft donor.

This chain uses TRBV6-1 with TRBJ2-1, with 8 nucleotides matching TRBD2. From germline, CDR1 is MNHNS and CDR2 SASEGT. The CDR3 covers 13 residues. After removal of 6 bases from V and 7 bases from J, the junction contained 5 bases not matched to a gene. The DNA for the CDR3 is TGTGCCAGCAGCTTTGCGGGGGGAAATGAGCAGTTCTTC. It yields the protein CASSFAGGNEQFF.

V usage is TRBV7-2 and J usage is TRBJ2-2; 7 bases are shared with TRBD2. V was pared by 2 bases and J by 0 bases, with 3 bases of the junction left unmatched. There are 16 residues in the CDR3. CDR1 SGHTA and CDR2 FQGNSA come from the germline V gene. The CDR3 here is CASSLYGGTNTGELFF. DNA of the CDR3: TGTGCCAGCAGCTTATACGGGGGGACGAACACCGGGGAGCTGTTTTTT. The entire variable domain, with the rest obtained from reference TRBV7-2 and TRBJ2-2, is as follows: GAGVSQSPSNKVTEKGKDVELRCDPISGHTALYWYRQSLGQGLEFLIYFQGNSAPDKSGLPSDRFSAERTGGSVSTLTIQRTQQEDSAVYLCASSLYGGTNTGELFFGEGSRLTVL.

This clone occurred once. J is TRBJ2-5 and V is TRBV5-4; D not resolved. This CDR3 has 15 residues. Trimming removed 4 bases from V and 1 base from J, with 14 bases in between. The V gene's germline CDR1 is SGHNT and CDR2 YYREEE (reference sequence). CDR3 amino acids: CASSPRKGPQETQYF. CDR3 DNA: TGTGCCAGCAGCCCCCGAAAGGGTCCCCAAGAGACCCAGTACTTC.

This chain links TRBV27 with TRBJ1-1; D not certain. Germline CDR1 MNHEY, CDR2 SMNVEV (reference sequence). The CDR3 covers 12 residues. Trimming removed 4 bases at V and 6 bases at J, with 9 bases between. CDR3 nucleotide sequence: TGTGCCAGCAGTTCCCACCGGGCTGAAGCTTTCTTT. This codes for CASSSHRAEAFF.

The CDR3 DNA is TGCGCCAGCAGCCAACGGACAGCCTACGAGCAGTACTTC. Translated: CASSQRTAYEQYF. V usage is TRBV4-1 and J usage is TRBJ2-7, with D tentatively TRBD1 (6 bases). Trimming left V 2 bases short and J 2 bases short, with 7 bases between. CDR3 length: 13 residues. CDR1 and CDR2 (germline): MGHRA, YSYEKL.

J is TRBJ2-7 and V is TRBV11-2; 10 bases agree with TRBD1. Trimming at V came to 4 bases and at J to 4 bases, leaving 7 bases not matched to a gene. This CDR3 spans 15 amino acids. Germline V gives CDR1 SGHAT, CDR2 FQNNGV. The DNA for the CDR3 is TGTGCCAGCAGCTCGACCCCGGGACAGGGGTACGAGCAGTACTTC. It specifies CASSSTPGQGYEQYF.

The CDR3 sequence: CASSLRGQGNQPQHF. CDR3 in DNA: TGTGCCAGCAGTTTGAGGGGACAGGGTAATCAGCCCCAGCATTTT. The V gene is TRBV27, the J gene TRBJ1-5; TRBD1 matches at 9 bases. CDR1 and CDR2 (germline): MNHEY, SMNVEV (reference sequence). This CDR3 spans 15 amino acids. V dropped 3 bases and J dropped 4; count of bases not matched to a gene: 4.

This chain links TRBV28 with TRBJ2-7, with a tentative D call TRBD2 (5 bases). This CDR3 has 14 residues. CDR1 and CDR2 from the germline V gene are MDHEN and SYDVKM. V lost 5 bases and J 2 bases, leaving 13 bases between the germline ends. The CDR3 DNA reads TGTGCCAGCAGTCCCGGGGTTAGGGCCTACGAGCAGTACTTC. This gives the protein CASSPGVRAYEQYF.

CDR3 amino acids: CASSQRTAATNEKLFF. In DNA form, the CDR3 reads TGCGCCAGCAGCCAACGGACAGCTGCAACTAATGAAAAACTGTTTTTT. The rearrangement links TRBV4-1 to TRBJ1-4; D may be TRBD1 (6 bases). The CDR3 is 16 amino acids. With 2 bases removed from V and 0 bases from J, the gap between germline ends came to 10 bases. The germline V gene encodes CDR1 MGHRA and CDR2 YSYEKL.

This clone came up a few times. The V gene is TRBV15, the J gene TRBJ2-3; unclear D gene. Germline-derived CDR1 and CDR2 are LNHNV and YYDKDF (reference sequence). Trimming cost V 5 bases and J 4 bases, with 25 bases left between them. This CDR3 comprises 18 residues. CDR3 in amino acids: CATSGPNRTPDPPDTQYF. The CDR3 nucleotides are TGTGCCACCAGCGGACCGAATAGGACCCCCGACCCCCCAGATACGCAGTATTTT.

CDR3 sequence reads: CASSSLKRGLWGYTF. Written as DNA, the CDR3 is TGTGCCAGCAGTTCCCTCAAACGGGGTCTCTGGGGCTACACCTTC. V gene TRBV6-5 combines with J gene TRBJ1-2; D is unresolved. Per germline, CDR1 MNHEY and CDR2 SVGAGI. The V end lost 4 bases, the J end lost 8 bases, and 20 bases lay between the germline ends. The CDR3 sequence is 15 residues long.